The next 14 T cell receptor beta chains were all read from a single sample in a study of cytomegalovirus exposure and HLA in healthy donors. The study ran its PCR with 60 Vbeta and 13 Jbeta primers. Method: immunoSEQ multiplex PCR; TCRdb's copy keeps in-frame clones and lacks some. The sample holds 100,000 or so clones; around 80% are singletons and the top ten take over 4%. Sequencing was carried out using PBMCs. All receptors come from a female donor in good health and CMV-seropositive.

This chain joins TRBV19 and TRBJ1-2, with D possibly TRBD1 on 6 matching bases. Looked up from germline, CDR1 is LNHDA and CDR2 is SQIVND (reference sequence). Deletions cut 3 bases from V and 2 bases from J, with 13 bases between. There are 15 residues in the CDR3. This CDR3 is CASSISPGTNYGYTF. The CDR3 DNA reads TGTGCCAGTAGTATCTCCCCCGGGACAAACTATGGCTACACCTTC.

The genes are TRBV6-6 and TRBJ2-2; 10 nucleotides align to TRBD1. The germline V gene has CDR1 MNHNY and CDR2 SVGAGI (reference sequence). CDR3 length: 16 amino acids. V lost 6 bases, J lost 0 bases, and 4 bases stayed unmatched. The CDR3 spells CASRQGTGANTGELFF. The CDR3 bases are TGTGCCAGCAGACAGGGGACAGGGGCGAACACCGGGGAGCTGTTTTTT.

This chain uses TRBV19 with TRBJ1-5; 11 nucleotides match TRBD1. The CDR3 is made up of 17 amino acids. The junction had 8 bases not matched to a gene; V was cut back by 2 bases and J by 5 bases. Germline loops: CDR1 LNHDA, CDR2 SQIVND (reference sequence). CDR3: CASSIPSQGQGDQPQHF. The CDR3 DNA follows: TGTGCCAGTAGTATACCCTCCCAGGGACAGGGGGATCAGCCCCAGCATTTT.

This sequence joins TRBV15 and TRBJ1-2; D is undetermined. V was pared by 3 bases and J by 2 bases, with 10 bases between. CDR1 is LNHNV and CDR2 is YYDKDF in the germline V gene (reference sequence). This CDR3 has 14 amino acids. The DNA for the CDR3 is TGTGCCACCAGCAGGGGTGGAGGGAACTATGGCTACACCTTC. This translates into CATSRGGGNYGYTF.

The chain joins TRBV7-2 to TRBJ2-1; tentatively, D is TRBD1 (5 bases). Germline V gene sequence: CDR1 SGHTA, CDR2 FQGNSA. V dropped 5 bases and J dropped 1 base, with 12 bases sitting between them. This CDR3 comprises 15 residues. Here the CDR3 DNA reads TGTGCCAGCAGCACAGGACGGCTTTCCTACAATGAGCAGTTCTTC. This sequence encodes CASSTGRLSYNEQFF.

V is TRBV7-8 and J is TRBJ2-3; a weak D match, TRBD2 (5 bases). The germline V gene encodes CDR1 SGHVS and CDR2 FQNEAQ. The CDR3 covers 15 residues. V lost 5 bases, J lost 6 bases, and 18 bases lay in between. CDR3 residues: CASSLNLQTGDTQYF. CDR3 DNA sequence: TGTGCCAGCAGCCTAAACCTCCAAACGGGGGATACGCAGTATTTT.

This rearrangement joins TRBV5-1 to TRBJ2-7, with D tentatively TRBD1 (6 bases). The V and J ends lost 0 bases and 0 bases respectively, with 7 bases between them. Germline V gene data show CDR1 as SGHRS and CDR2 as YFSETQ. The CDR3 runs 14 residues. In nucleotides, the CDR3 is TGCGCCAGCAGCTTGGGGACAGTCTCCTACGAGCAGTACTTC. Protein product: CASSLGTVSYEQYF.

This rearrangement joins TRBV11-2 to TRBJ1-5; TRBD1 matches 7 bases. Trimming at V came to 5 bases and at J to 2 bases, leaving 6 bases not matched to a gene. Germline V gene lookup returns CDR1 SGHAT and CDR2 FQNNGV. CDR3 size: 15 residues. CDR3 DNA sequence: TGTGCCAGCAGCCCAGGGGGGCCAGGCAATCAGCCCCAGCATTTT. Translated: CASSPGGPGNQPQHF.

The chain carries TRBV5-1 and TRBJ2-3; D is ambiguous. The CDR3 extends over 15 amino acids. V gave up 2 bases and J gave up 3 bases, with 13 bases separating them. The germline V gene encodes CDR1 SGHRS and CDR2 YFSETQ. The CDR3 bases are TGCGCCAGCAGCTTAAATTCAGATTATACAGATACGCAGTATTTT. Encoded protein: CASSLNSDYTDTQYF.

This sequence joins TRBV5-1 and TRBJ2-3, with D tentatively TRBD2 (6 bases). V dropped 6 bases and J dropped 2 bases, with 19 bases sitting between them. The CDR3 is made up of 16 amino acids. The germline CDR1 and CDR2 sequences are SGHRS and YFSETQ. Here the CDR3 DNA reads TGCGCCAGCACCCCAGGGACTTCGACCCCCACAGATACGCAGTATTTT. As protein: CASTPGTSTPTDTQYF. Looking up the rest from reference TRBV5-1 and TRBJ2-3 gives the full variable domain: KAGVTQTPRYLIKTRGQQVTLSCSPISGHRSVSWYQQTPGQGLQFLFEYFSETQRNKGNFPGRFSGRQFSNSRSEMNVSTLELGDSALYLCASTPGTSTPTDTQYFGPGTRLTVL.

This chain connects TRBV7-2 to TRBJ1-2; 7 bases map to TRBD1. The germline CDR1 and CDR2 sequences are SGHTA and FQGNSA. The V gene end was trimmed by 2 bases and the J gene end by 6 bases; junction bases not matched to a gene: 6. CDR3 length equals 14 residues. The CDR3 protein is CASSLSRGRNGYTF. CDR3 nucleotide sequence: TGTGCCAGCAGCTTATCCAGGGGGAGAAATGGCTACACCTTC. Full variable domain (missing parts from reference TRBV7-2 and TRBJ1-2): GAGVSQSPSNKVTEKGKDVELRCDPISGHTALYWYRQSLGQGLEFLIYFQGNSAPDKSGLPSDRFSAERTGGSVSTLTIQRTQQEDSAVYLCASSLSRGRNGYTFGSGTRLTVV.

This rearrangement joins TRBV7-2 to TRBJ2-5; 10 positions match TRBD2. This CDR3 spans 15 amino acids. V was pared by 3 bases and J by 3 bases, with 4 bases of the junction left unmatched. CDR1 is SGHTA and CDR2 is FQGNSA in the germline V gene. The CDR3 DNA follows: TGTGCCAGCAGCTTTCAGCGGGGGGGGAAAGAGACCCAGTACTTC. The encoded protein is CASSFQRGGKETQYF.

This clone was found once. The chain recombines TRBV6-6 with TRBJ1-5; 7 bases agree with TRBD1. With V trimmed by 4 bases and J by 6 bases, 9 bases remained unmatched. The CDR3 spans 15 residues. Looked up from germline, CDR1 is MNHNY and CDR2 is SVGAGI (reference sequence). The DNA for the CDR3 is TGTGCCAGCAGTTTAGACCGACAGGGTCGTCAGCCCCAGCATTTT. It codes for CASSLDRQGRQPQHF.

This clone was picked up a small number of times. The chain couples TRBV4-3 to TRBJ1-1, with TRBD1 matching over 7 bases. Trimming cost V 2 bases and J 4 bases; bases outside gene matches: 4. Germline CDR1 and CDR2: LGHNA and YSLEER. This CDR3 region has 14 residues. The CDR3, as DNA: TGCGCCAGCAGCCAAAACAGGGGAGGCACTGAAGCTTTCTTT. Amino acid sequence: CASSQNRGGTEAFF.